One T cell receptor (beta chain) is described in this entry. This sample was included in a study of OX40 agonist ivuxolimab in advanced cancers. Data came from immunoSEQ multiplex PCR; TCRdb stores just in-frame clones and leaves some out. The table has 70,000 to 85,000 clones, 85% seen once. Germline CDR1 reads SGHNT; CDR2 reads YYREEE (reference sequence). This CDR3 contains 12 residues. Deletions cut 4 bases from V and 5 bases from J, with 10 bases between. The chain is built from TRBV5-4 and TRBJ2-7, with D unclear. The material sequenced was CD4+ or CD8+ T cells sorted from blood, taken in a trial of the OX40 agonist ivuxolimab. The receptor was derived from an adult with an advanced solid tumor such as melanoma, head and neck, liver or kidney cancer. CDR3 sequence: CASSPFSDEQYF. The CDR3 DNA reads TGTGCCAGCAGCCCGTTCTCGGACGAGCAGTACTTC.